This TCR beta chain was documented in a study of blood T cell repertoires in COVID-19. Study summary: Some COVID-19 samples were acute and others convalescent; all came from the United States, Italy and Spain. The analysed material was cDNA or gDNA that came from T cells, B-cell-depleted T cells, or PBMCs.

The data were produced by immunoSEQ multiplex PCR, yet TCRdb's version contains in-frame clones alone and is incomplete. The table has approximately 220,000 clones, roughly 90% seen once. Participant reports of clinical history set cohort assignment. A case of COVID-19 had been met by exposed participants within 2 weeks before study entry. This clone was seen once. The TCR originated in a man younger than 40 who had been exposed to COVID-19. The sequenced sample consisted of PBMCs or T cells enriched from blood (not recorded which).

CDR3 loop: CSTRRGYEQYF. The CDR3 DNA follows: TGCAGTACGAGAAGGGGTTACGAGCAGTACTTC. This chain uses TRBV20-1 with TRBJ2-7, with D tentatively TRBD1 (5 bases). V lost 8 bases and J lost 4, with 12 bases in between. This CDR3 comprises 11 residues. From germline, CDR1 is DFQATT and CDR2 SNEGSKA (reference sequence).